This TCR beta chain was retrieved from a study of response to subunit inactivated influenza vaccine. General study findings and limits: A suggestion made by the authors is that each seasonal influenza vaccination recruits few new T cells.

This clonotype was seen more than once but under ten times. Its antigen remains unknown. TCRdb fed the RT-PCR reads into MiXCR, producing one record per CDR3 protein. The repertoire consists of roughly 570,000 distinct CDR3 sequences, with roughly 13% occurring once and the leading ten covering around 12%. The CDR3 is 15 residues long. The germline V and J ends were trimmed by 1 base and 2 bases, with 11 bases remaining between them. The chain links TRBV12-3 or TRBV12-4 to TRBJ1-1, with D hard to call. The material sequenced was PBMCs from blood, taken 45 days after vaccination. The source of this sequence is a middle-aged man who received an inactivated influenza vaccine. The CDR3 region has the DNA TGTGCCAGCAGTTTAGGGGGAGGATATAACACTGAAGCTTTCTTT. It encodes CASSLGGGYNTEAFF.